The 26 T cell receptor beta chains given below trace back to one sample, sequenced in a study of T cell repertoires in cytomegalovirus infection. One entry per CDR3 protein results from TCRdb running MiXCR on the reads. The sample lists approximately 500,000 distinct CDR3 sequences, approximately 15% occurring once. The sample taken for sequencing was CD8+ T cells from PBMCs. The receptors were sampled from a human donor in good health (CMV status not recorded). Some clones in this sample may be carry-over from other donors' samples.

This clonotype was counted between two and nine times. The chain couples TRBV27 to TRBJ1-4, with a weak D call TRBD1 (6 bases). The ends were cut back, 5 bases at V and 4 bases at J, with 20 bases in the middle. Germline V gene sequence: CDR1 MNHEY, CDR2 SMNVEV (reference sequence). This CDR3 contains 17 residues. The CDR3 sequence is CASSARALPGVNEKLFF. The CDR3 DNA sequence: TGTGCCAGCAGTGCCAGGGCCTTGCCAGGGGTTAATGAAAAACTGTTTTTT.

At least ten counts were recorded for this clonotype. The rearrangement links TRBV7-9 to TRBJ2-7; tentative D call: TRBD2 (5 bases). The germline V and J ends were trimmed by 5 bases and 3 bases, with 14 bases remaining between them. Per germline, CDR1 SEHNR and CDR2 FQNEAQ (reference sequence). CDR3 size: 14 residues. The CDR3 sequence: CASSTRNEGYEQYF. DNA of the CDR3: TGTGCCAGCAGCACCCGAAATGAGGGCTACGAGCAGTACTTC.

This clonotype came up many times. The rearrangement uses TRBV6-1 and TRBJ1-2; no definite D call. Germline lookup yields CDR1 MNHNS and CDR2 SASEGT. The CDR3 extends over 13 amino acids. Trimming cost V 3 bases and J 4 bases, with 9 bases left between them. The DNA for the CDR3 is TGTGCCAGCAGTGAGGCACGGACCTATGGCTACACCTTC. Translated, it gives CASSEARTYGYTF.

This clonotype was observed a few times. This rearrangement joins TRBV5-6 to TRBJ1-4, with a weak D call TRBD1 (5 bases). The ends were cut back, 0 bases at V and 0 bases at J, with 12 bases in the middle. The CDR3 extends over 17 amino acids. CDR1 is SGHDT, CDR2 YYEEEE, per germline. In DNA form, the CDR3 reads TGTGCCAGCAGCTTGGACCCAGGGTTTTCAACTAATGAAAAACTGTTTTTT. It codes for CASSLDPGFSTNEKLFF.

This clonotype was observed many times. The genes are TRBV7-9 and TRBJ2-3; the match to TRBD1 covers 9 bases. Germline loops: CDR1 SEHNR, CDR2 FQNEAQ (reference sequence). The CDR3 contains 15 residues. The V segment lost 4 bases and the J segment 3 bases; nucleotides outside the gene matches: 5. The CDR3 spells CASSSGTGWTDTQYF. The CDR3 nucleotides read TGTGCCAGCAGCTCCGGGACAGGGTGGACAGATACGCAGTATTTT.

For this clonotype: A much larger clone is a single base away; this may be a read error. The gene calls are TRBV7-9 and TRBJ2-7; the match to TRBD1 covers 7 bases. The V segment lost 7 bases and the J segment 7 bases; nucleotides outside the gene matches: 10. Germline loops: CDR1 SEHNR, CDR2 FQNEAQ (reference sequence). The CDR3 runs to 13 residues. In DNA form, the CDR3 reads TGTGCCAGCACCGCGATACAGGGGAAAGAGCAGTACTTC. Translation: CASTAIQGKEQYF.

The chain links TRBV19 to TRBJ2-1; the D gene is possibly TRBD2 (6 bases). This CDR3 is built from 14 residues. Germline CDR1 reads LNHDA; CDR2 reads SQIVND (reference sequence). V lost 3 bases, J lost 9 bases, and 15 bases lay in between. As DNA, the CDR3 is TGTGCCAGTAGTATGGCGGGGCCCCGGAGTGAGCAGTTCTTC. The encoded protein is CASSMAGPRSEQFF.

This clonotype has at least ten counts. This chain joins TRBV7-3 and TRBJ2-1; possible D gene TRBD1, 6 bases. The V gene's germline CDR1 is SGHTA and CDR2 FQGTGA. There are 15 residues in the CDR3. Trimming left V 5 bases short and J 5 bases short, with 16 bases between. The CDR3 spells CASSPLDSGDNEQFF. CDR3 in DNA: TGTGCCAGCAGCCCTCTGGACAGTGGGGACAATGAGCAGTTCTTC.

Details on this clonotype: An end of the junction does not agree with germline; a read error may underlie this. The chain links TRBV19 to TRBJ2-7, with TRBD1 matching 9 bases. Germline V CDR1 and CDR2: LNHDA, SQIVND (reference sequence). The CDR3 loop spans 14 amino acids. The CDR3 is CASSADRGINDQYF. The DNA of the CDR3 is TGTGCCAGTAGCGCTGACAGGGGGATCAACGATCAGTACTTC.

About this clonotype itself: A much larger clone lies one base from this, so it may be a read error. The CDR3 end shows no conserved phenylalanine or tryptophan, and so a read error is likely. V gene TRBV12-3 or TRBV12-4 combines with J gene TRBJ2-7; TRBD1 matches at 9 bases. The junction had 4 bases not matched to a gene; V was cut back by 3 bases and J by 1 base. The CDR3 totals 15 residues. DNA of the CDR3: TGTGCCAGCAGTTTGACGGACAGGGGATCCTACGAGCAGTACTTA. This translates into CASSLTDRGSYEQYL.

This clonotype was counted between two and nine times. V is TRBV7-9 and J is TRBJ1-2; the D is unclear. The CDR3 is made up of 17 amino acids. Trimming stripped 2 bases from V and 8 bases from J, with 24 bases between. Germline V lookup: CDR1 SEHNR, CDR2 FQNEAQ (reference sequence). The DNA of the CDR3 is TGTGCCAGCAGCTTAACCCCCATTCCCCAAATCGACCAGGGCTACACCTTC. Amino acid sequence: CASSLTPIPQIDQGYTF.

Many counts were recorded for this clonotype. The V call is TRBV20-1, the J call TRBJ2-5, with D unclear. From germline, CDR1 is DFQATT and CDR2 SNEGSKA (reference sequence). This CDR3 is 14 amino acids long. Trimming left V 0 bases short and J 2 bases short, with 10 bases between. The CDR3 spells CSARDRARQETQYF. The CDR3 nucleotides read TGCAGTGCTAGAGATCGGGCACGACAAGAGACCCAGTACTTC.

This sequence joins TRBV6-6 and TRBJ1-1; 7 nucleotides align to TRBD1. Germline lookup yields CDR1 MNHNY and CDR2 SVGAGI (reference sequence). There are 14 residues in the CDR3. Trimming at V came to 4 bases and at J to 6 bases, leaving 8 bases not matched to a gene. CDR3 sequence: CASSSRRGLAEAFF. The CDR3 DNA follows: TGTGCCAGCAGTTCAAGGAGGGGGCTTGCTGAAGCTTTCTTT.

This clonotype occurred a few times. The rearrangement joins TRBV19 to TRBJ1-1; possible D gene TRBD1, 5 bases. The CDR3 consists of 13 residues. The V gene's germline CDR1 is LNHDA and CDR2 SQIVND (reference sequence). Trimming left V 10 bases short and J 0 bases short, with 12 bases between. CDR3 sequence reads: CATLDTLNTEAFF. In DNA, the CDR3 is TGTGCCACCCTGGACACTTTGAACACTGAAGCTTTCTTT.

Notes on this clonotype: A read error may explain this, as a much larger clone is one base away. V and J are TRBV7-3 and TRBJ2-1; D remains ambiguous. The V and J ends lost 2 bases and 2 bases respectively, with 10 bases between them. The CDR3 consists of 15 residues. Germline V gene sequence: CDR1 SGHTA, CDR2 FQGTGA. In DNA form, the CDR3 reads TGTGCCAGCAGCTTAGCGTCGAGCGCCTACAATGAGCAGTTCTTC. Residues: CASSLASSAYNEQFF.

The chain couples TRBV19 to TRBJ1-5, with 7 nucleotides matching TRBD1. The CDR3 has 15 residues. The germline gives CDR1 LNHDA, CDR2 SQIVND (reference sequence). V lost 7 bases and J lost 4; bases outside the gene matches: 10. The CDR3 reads CASNRRDSPNQPQHF. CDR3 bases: TGTGCCAGTAACCGCCGGGACAGCCCAAATCAGCCCCAGCATTTT.

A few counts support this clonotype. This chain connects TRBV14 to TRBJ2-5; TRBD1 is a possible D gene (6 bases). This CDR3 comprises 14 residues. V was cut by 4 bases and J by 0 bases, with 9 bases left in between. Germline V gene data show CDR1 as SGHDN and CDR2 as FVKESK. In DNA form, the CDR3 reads TGTGCCAGCAGCCGGGACATTTACCAAGAGACCCAGTACTTC. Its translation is CASSRDIYQETQYF.

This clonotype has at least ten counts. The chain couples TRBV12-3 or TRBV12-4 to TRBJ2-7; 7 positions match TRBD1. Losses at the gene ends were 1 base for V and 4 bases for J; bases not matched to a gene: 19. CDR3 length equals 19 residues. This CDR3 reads CASSLVSSERGHTPYEQYF. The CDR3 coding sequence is TGTGCCAGCAGTTTAGTTAGTTCGGAGAGGGGGCATACGCCATACGAGCAGTACTTC.

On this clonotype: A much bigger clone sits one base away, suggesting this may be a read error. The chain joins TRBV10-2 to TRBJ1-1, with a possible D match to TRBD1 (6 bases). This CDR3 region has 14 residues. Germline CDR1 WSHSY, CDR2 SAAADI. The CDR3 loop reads CASNEGTFGTEAFF. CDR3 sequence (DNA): TGCGCCAGCAATGAGGGGACATTCGGCACTGAAGCTTTCTTT.

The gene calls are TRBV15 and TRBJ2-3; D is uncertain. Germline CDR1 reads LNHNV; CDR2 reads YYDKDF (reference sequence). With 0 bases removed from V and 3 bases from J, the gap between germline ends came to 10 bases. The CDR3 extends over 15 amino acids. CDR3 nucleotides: TGTGCCACCAGCAGAGATATAGGGCCGACAGATACGCAGTATTTT. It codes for CATSRDIGPTDTQYF.

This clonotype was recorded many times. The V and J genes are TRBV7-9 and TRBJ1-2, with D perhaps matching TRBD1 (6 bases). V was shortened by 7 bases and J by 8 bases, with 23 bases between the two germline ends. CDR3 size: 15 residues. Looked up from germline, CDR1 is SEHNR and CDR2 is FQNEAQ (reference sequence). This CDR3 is CASTDNPGATEGYTF. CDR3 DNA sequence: TGTGCCAGCACCGACAATCCGGGGGCGACGGAGGGCTACACCTTC.

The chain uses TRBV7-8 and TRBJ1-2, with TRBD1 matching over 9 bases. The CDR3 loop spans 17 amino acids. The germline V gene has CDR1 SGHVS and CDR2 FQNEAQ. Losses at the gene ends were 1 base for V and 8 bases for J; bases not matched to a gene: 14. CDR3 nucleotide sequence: TGTGCCAGCAGCTTAGTAAAACAGGGGACAGGGAGTGGAGGCTACACCTTC. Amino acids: CASSLVKQGTGSGGYTF.

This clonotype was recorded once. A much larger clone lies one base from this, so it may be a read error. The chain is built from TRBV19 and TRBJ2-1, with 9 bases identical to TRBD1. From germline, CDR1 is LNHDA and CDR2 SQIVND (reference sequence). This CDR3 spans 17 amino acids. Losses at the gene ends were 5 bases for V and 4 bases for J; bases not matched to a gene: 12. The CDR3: CASSLCPGQGRYNEQFF. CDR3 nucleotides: TGTGCCAGTAGTTTATGCCCGGGACAGGGTAGATACAATGAGCAGTTCTTC.

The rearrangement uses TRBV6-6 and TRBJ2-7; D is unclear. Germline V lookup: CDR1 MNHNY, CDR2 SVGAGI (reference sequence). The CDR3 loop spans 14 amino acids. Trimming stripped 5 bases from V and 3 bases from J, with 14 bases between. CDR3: CASSDFRVHYEQYF. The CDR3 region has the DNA TGTGCCAGCAGTGACTTCCGGGTACACTACGAGCAGTACTTC.

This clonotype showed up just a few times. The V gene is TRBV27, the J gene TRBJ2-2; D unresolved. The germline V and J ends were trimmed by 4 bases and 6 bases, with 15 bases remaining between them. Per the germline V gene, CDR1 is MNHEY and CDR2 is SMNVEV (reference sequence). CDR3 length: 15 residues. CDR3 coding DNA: TGTGCCAGCAGTTCTACCCCGCATGAAGCCGGGGAGCTGTTTTTT. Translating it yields CASSSTPHEAGELFF.

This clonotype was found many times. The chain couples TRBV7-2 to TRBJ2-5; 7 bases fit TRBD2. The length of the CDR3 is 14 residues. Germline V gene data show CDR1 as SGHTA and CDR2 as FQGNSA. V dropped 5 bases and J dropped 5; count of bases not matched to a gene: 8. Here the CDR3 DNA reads TGTGCCAGCAGCATCAGCGGGGCCGGTGAGACCCAGTACTTC. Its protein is CASSISGAGETQYF.